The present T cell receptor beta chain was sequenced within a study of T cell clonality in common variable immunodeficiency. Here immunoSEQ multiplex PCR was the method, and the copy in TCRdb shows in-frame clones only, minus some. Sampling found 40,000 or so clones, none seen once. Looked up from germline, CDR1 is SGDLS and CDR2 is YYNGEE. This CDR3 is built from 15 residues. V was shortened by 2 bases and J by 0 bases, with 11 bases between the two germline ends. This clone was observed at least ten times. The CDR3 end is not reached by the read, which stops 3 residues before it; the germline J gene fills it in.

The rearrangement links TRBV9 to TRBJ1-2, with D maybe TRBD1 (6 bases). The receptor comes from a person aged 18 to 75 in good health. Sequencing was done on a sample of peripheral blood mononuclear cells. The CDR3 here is CASSVGHGTNYGYTF. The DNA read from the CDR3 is TGTGCCAGCAGCGTGGGACACGGAACTAACTATGGC.